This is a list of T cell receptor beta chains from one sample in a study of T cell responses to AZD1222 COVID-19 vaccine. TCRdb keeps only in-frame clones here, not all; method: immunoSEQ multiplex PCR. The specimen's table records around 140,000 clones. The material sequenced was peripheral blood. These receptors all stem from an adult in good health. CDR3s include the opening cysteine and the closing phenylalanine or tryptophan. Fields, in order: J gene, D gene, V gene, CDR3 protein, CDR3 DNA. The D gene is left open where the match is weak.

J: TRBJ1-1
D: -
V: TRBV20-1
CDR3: CSALRRTEAFF
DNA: TGCAGTGCCCTTCGGCGGACTGAAGCTTTCTTT

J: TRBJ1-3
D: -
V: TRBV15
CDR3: CATSRDRGASGNTIYF
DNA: TGTGCCACCAGCAGAGATAGGGGGGCGAGTGGAAACACCATATATTTT

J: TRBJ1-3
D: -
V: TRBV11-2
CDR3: CASTHSFPGNTIYF
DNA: TGTGCCAGCACCCACAGTTTCCCGGGAAACACCATATATTTT

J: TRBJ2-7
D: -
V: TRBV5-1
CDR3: CASSDTGAQYF
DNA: TGCGCCAGCAGCGATACAGGTGCGCAGTACTTC

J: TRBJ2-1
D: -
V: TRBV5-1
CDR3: CASNSWGSYNEQFF
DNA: TGCGCCAGCAATAGCTGGGGATCCTACAATGAGCAGTTCTTC

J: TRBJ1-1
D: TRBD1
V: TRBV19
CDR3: CASSIAQGALNTEAFF
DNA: TGTGCCAGTAGTATAGCACAGGGGGCCCTGAACACTGAAGCTTTCTTT

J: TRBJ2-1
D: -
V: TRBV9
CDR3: CASSVSRNNEQFF
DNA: TGTGCCAGCAGCGTGAGCAGAAACAATGAGCAGTTCTTC

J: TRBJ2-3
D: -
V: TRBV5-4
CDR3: CASRMGGDTQYF
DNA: TGTGCCAGCAGGATGGGGGGAGATACGCAGTATTTT

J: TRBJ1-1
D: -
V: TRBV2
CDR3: CASSLLGVRTEAFF
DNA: TGTGCCAGCAGCTTGTTAGGGGTTAGGACTGAAGCTTTCTTT

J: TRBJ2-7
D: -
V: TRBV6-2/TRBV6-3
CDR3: CASSSLGWGGSYEQYF
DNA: TGTGCCAGCAGTTCCCTAGGTTGGGGCGGATCCTACGAGCAGTACTTC

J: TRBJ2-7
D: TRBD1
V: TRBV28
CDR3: CASSGTGGTYEQYF
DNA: TGTGCCAGCAGCGGGACAGGGGGTACCTACGAGCAGTACTTC

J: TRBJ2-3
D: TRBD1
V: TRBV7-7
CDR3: CASSPGARQGAGTDTQYF
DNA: TGTGCCAGCAGCCCCGGGGCCAGACAGGGGGCAGGCACAGATACGCAGTATTTT

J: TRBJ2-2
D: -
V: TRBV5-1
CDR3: CASSLTGSEGTGELFF
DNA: TGCGCCAGCAGCTTAACAGGGTCCGAGGGCACCGGGGAGCTGTTTTTT

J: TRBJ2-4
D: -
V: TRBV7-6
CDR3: CASSSAGPTGDIQYF
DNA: TGTGCCAGCAGCTCGGCGGGGCCTACTGGAGACATTCAGTACTTC

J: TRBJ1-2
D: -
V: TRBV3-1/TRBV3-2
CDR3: CASSQEWPSSNYGYTF
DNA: TGTGCCAGCAGCCAAGAATGGCCGAGTTCTAACTATGGCTACACCTTC

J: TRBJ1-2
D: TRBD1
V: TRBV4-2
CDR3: CASSQVDRGDYGYTF
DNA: TGTGCCAGCAGCCAAGTCGACAGGGGCGACTATGGCTACACCTTC

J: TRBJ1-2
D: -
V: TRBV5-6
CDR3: CASSWIGQTNYGYTF
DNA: TGTGCCAGCAGCTGGATAGGACAAACAAACTATGGCTACACCTTC

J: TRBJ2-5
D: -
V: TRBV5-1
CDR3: CASRRGANQETQYF
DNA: TGCGCCAGCAGGAGGGGCGCTAACCAAGAGACCCAGTACTTC

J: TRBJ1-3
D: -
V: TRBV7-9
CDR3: CAIQREAVGNTIYF
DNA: TGTGCCATCCAACGAGAAGCGGTTGGAAACACCATATATTTT

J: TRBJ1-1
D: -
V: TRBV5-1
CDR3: CASSPIRTLNTEAFF
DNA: TGCGCCAGCAGCCCAATACGTACTCTGAACACTGAAGCTTTCTTT